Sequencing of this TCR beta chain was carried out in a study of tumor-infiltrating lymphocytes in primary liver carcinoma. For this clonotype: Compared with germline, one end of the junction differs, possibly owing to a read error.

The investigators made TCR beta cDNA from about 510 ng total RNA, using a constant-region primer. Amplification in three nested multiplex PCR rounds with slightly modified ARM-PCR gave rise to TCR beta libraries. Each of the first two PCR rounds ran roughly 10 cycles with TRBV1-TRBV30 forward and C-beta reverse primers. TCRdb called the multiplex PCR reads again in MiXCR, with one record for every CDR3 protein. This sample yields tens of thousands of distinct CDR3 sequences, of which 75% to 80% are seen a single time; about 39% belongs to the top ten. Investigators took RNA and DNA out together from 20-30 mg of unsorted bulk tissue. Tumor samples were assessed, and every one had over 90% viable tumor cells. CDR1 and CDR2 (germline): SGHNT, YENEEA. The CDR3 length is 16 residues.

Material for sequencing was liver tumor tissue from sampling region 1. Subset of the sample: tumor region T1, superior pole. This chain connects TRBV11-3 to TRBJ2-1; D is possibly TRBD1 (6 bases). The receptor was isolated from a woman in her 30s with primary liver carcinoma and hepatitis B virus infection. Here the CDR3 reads CANSSTGHGFLDEQLF. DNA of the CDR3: TGTGCCAACAGTTCAACGGGACACGGCTTCTTGGACGAGCAGTTATTC.